This T cell receptor beta chain was sequenced in a study of blood T cell repertoires in COVID-19. Study overall: The analysed material was cDNA or gDNA that came from T cells, B-cell-depleted T cells, or PBMCs.

Germline V gives CDR1 MGHDK, CDR2 SYGVNS. This CDR3 comprises 14 residues. V lost 2 bases and J 0 bases, leaving 8 bases between the germline ends. This clone was detected a few times. Under the authors' procedure: Amplification with reference gene primers provided the estimates of nucleated cell counts. Clones were read by immunoSEQ multiplex PCR, and TCRdb kept only the in-frame ones, dropping some. The DNA was the basis for D and trimming; V, J and clone size are from that table. The sample consists of 75,000 to 95,000 clones, 85% to 90% of them appearing once. J is TRBJ2-7 and V is TRBV25-1; D possibly corresponds to TRBD1 (6 bases). The sequence was collected from a middle-aged man with active COVID-19. The sequenced sample consisted of peripheral blood. Written as DNA, the CDR3 is TGTGCCAGCAGTGAACAGGGGAGCTCCTACGAGCAGTACTTC. Translation gives CASSEQGSSYEQYF.